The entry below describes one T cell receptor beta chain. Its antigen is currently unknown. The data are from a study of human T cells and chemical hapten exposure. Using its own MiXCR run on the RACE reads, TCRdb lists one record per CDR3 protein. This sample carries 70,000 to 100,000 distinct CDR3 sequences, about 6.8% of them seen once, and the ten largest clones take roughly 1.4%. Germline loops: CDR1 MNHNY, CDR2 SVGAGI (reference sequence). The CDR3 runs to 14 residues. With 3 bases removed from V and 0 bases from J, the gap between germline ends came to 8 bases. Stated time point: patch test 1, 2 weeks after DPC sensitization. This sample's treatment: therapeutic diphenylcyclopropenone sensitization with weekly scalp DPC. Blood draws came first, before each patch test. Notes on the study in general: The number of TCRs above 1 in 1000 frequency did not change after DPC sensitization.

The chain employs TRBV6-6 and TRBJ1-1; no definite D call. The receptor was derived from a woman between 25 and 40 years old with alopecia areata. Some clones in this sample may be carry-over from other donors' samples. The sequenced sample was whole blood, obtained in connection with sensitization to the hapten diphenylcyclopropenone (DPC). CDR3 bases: TGTGCCAGCAGTTATCTGAGCGTGAACACTGAAGCTTTCTTT. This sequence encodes CASSYLSVNTEAFF.